The entry below gives a single TCR beta chain sequence along with its context. Its antigen is as yet unknown. CDR1 and CDR2 from the germline V gene are SNHLY and FYNNEI. Trimming removed 8 bases at V and 3 bases at J, with 14 bases between. This CDR3 is 13 amino acids long. The method was immunoSEQ multiplex PCR; TCRdb's version includes in-frame clones alone and lacks a portion of them. The sample shows over 20,000 clones, approximately 98% of them seen only once. These data are taken from a study of T cells after posttransplantation cyclophosphamide. Study results and caveats: Later blood repertoires were often dominated by clones from the donor CD8+ memory compartment.

The receptor was isolated from a man in his forties in good health, CMV-negative, and a related stem cell transplant donor. V is TRBV2 and J is TRBJ2-7; perhaps TRBD2 as D (6 bases). Sequenced: naive CD8+ T cells sorted from PBMCs. The CDR3 DNA follows: TGTGCCAGCGTGGACGGGGGAAGCTACGAGCAGTACTTC. Translation: CASVDGGSYEQYF.